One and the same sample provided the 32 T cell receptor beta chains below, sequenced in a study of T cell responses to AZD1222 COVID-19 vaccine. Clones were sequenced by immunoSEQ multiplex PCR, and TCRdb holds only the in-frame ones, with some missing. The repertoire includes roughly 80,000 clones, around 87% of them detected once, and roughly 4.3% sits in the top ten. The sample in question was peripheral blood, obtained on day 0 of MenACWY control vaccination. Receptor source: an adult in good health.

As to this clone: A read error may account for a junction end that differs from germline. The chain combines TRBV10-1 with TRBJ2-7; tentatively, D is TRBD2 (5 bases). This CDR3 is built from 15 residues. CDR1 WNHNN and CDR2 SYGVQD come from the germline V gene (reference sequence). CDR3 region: CANSEFQAGGYEQYF. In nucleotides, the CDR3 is TGCGCCAACAGTGAGTTTCAGGCCGGAGGATACGAGCAGTACTTC.

The CDR3 reads CASSVLSSEQYF. The CDR3 nucleotides read TGTGCCAGCAGTGTTCTCAGTTCCGAGCAGTACTTC. The chain carries TRBV25-1 and TRBJ2-7; D not resolved. Trimming removed 4 bases from V and 6 bases from J, with 10 bases in between. Germline V gene lookup returns CDR1 MGHDK and CDR2 SYGVNS. This CDR3 spans 12 amino acids.

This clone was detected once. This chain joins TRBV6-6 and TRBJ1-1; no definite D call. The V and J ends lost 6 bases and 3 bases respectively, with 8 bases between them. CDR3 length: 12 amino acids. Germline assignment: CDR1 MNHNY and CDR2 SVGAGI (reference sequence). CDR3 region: CASSPGHTEAFF. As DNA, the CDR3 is TGTGCCAGCAGCCCCGGGCACACTGAAGCTTTCTTT.

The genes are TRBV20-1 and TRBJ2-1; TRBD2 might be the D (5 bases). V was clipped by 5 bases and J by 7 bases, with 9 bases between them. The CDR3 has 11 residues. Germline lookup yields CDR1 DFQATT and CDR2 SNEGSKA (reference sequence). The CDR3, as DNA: TGCAGTGCTTCTACTAGGAATGAGCAGTTCTTC. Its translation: CSASTRNEQFF.

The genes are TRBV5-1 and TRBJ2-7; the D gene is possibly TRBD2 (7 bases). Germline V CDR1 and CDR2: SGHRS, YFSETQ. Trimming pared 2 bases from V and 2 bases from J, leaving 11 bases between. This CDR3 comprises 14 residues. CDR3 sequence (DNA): TGCGCCAGCAGCTTCAGGGAGGGGGCCTACGAGCAGTACTTC. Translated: CASSFREGAYEQYF.

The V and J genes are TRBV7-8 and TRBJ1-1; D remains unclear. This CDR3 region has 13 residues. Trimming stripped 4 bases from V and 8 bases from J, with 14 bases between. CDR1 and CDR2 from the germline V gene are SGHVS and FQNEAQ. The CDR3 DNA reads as TGTGCCAGCAGCTCGGACCGGACCCACGAAGCTTTCTTT. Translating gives CASSSDRTHEAFF.

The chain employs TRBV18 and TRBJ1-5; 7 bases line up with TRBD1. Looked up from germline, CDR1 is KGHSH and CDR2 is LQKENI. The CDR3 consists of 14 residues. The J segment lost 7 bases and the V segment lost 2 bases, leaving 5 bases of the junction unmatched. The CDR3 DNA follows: TGTGCCAGCTCACCAACGACAGGGCCCCAGCCCCAGCATTTT. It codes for CASSPTTGPQPQHF.

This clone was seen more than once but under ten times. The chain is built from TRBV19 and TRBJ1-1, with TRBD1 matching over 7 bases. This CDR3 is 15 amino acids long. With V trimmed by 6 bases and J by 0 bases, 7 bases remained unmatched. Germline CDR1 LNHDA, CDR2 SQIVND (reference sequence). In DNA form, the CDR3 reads TGTGCCAGTAGCAGGGGGGGCGGAGTGAACACTGAAGCTTTCTTT. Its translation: CASSRGGGVNTEAFF.

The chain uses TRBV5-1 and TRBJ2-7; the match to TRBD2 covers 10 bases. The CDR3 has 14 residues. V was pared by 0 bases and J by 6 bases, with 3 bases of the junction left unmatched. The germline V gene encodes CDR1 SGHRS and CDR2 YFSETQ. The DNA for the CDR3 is TGCGCCAGCAGCTTGGGGACTAGCGGTCTCGAGCAGTACTTC. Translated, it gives CASSLGTSGLEQYF.

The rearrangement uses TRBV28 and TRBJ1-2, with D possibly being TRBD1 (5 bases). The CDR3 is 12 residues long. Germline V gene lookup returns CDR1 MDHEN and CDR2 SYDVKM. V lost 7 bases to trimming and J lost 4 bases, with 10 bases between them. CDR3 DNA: TGTGCCAGCATGAGGGGCGCCTATGGCTACACCTTC. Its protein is CASMRGAYGYTF.

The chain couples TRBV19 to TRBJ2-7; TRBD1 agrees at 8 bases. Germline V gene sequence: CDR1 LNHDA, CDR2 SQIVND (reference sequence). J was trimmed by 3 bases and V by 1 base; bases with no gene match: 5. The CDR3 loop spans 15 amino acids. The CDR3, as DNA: TGTGCCAGTAGTATAGGCACAGGGGGTGGCTACGAGCAGTACTTC. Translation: CASSIGTGGGYEQYF.

CDR3 coding DNA: TGTGCCAGCTCGCGGGACAGGGAGGCCGGGGAGCTGTTTTTT. Translated, it gives CASSRDREAGELFF. The genes are TRBV18 and TRBJ2-2; the match to TRBD1 covers 9 bases. The CDR3 has 14 amino acids. Germline V gene data show CDR1 as KGHSH and CDR2 as LQKENI. V trimming: 6 bases; J trimming: 6 bases; junction bases outside the gene matches: 5.

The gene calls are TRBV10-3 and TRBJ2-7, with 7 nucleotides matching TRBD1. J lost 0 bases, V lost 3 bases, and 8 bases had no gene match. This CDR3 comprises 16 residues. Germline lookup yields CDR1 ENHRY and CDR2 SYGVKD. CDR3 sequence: CAISDSGTVSSYEQYF. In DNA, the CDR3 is TGTGCCATCAGTGACTCCGGGACAGTTAGCTCCTACGAGCAGTACTTC.

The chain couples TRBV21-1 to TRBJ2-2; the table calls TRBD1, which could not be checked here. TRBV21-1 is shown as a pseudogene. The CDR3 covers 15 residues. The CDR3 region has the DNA TGTGCCAGCAGCAATCCAGGGCCGAACACCGGGGAGCTGTTTTTT. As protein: CASSNPGPNTGELFF.

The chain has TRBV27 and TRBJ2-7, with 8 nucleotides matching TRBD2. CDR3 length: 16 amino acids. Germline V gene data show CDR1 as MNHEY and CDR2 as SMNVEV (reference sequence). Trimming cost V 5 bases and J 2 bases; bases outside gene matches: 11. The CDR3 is CASSVPSLSGAYEQYF. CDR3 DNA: TGTGCCAGCAGTGTCCCCTCCCTTAGCGGGGCCTACGAGCAGTACTTC.

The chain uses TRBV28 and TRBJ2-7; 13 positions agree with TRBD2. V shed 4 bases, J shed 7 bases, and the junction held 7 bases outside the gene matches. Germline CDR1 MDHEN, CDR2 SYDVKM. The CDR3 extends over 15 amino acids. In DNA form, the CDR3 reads TGTGCCAGCAGTTCCGGACTAGCGGGAGTGGGAGAGCAGTACTTC. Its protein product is CASSSGLAGVGEQYF. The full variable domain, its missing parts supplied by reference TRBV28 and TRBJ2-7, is DVKVTQSSRYLVKRTGEKVFLECVQDMDHENMFWYRQDPGLGLRLIYFSYDVKMKEKGDIPEGYSVSREKKERFSLILESASTNQTSMYLCASSSGLAGVGEQYFGPGTRLTVT.

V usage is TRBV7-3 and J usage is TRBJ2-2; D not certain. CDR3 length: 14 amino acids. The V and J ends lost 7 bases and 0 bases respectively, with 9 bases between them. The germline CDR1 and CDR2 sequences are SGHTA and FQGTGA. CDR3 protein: CASTWTANTGELFF. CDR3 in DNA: TGTGCCAGCACGTGGACGGCGAACACCGGGGAGCTGTTTTTT.

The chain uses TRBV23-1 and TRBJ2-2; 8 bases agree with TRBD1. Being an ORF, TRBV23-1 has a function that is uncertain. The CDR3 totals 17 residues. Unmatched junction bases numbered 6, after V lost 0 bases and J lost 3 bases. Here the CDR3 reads CASSQSHGTGYTGELFF. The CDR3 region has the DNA TGCGCCAGCAGTCAATCGCATGGGACAGGATACACCGGGGAGCTGTTTTTT.

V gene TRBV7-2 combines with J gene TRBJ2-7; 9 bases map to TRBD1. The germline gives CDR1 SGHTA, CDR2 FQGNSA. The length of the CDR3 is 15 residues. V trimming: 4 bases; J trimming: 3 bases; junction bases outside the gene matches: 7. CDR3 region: CASSSLDRGSYEQYF. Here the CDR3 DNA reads TGTGCCAGCAGCTCCCTGGACAGGGGAAGCTACGAGCAGTACTTC.

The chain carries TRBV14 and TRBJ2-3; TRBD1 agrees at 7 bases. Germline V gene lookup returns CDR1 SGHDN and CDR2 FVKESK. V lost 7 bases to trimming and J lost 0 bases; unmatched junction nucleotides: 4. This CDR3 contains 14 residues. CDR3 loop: CASTRDSSTDTQYF. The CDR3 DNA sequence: TGTGCCAGCACAAGGGACAGTAGCACAGATACGCAGTATTTT.

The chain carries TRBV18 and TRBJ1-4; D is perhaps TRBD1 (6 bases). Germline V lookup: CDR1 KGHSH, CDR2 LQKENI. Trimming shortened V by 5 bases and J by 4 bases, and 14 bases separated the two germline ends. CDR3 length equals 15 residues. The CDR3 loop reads CASSAPGHDNEKLFF. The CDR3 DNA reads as TGTGCCAGCTCAGCCCCGGGACACGATAATGAAAAACTGTTTTTT.

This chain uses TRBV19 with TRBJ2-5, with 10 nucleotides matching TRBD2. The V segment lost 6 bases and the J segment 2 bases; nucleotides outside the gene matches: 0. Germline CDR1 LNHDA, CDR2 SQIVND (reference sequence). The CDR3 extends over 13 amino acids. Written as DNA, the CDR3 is TGTGCCAGTAGACTAGCGGGGCAAGAGACCCAGTACTTC. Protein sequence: CASRLAGQETQYF.

The CDR3 DNA reads as TGTGCCAGCATGGTGGACCGCTATATTGGTGGCTACACCTTC. Protein: CASMVDRYIGGYTF. The chain couples TRBV27 to TRBJ1-2, with D hard to call. This CDR3 contains 14 residues. Between the trimmed V and J ends, which lost 7 bases and 7 bases, there was a span of 19 bases. Germline CDR1 MNHEY, CDR2 SMNVEV (reference sequence).

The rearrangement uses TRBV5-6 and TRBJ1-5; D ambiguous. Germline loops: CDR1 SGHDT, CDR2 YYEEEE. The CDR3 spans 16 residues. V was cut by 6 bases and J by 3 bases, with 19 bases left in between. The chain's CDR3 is CASTREGKGNNQPQHF. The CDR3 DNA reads TGTGCCAGCACCCGGGAGGGCAAGGGCAACAATCAGCCCCAGCATTTT.

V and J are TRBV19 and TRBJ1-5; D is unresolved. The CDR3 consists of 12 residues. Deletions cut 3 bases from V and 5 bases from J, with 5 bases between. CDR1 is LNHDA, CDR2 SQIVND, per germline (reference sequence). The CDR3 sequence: CASSIRDQPQHF. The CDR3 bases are TGTGCCAGTAGTATCCGCGATCAGCCCCAGCATTTT.

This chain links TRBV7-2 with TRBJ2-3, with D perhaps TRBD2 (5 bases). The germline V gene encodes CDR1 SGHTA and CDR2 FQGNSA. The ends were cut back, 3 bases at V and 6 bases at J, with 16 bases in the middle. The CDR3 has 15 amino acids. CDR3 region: CASSFSNAGVDTQYF. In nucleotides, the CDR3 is TGTGCCAGCAGCTTTTCGAATGCCGGGGTGGATACGCAGTATTTT.

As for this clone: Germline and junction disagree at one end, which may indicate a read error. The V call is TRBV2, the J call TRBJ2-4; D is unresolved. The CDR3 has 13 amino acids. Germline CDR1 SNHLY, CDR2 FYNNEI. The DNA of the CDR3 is TGTGCCAGCATTGAACTTCCCAAAAACATTCAGTACTTC. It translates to CASIELPKNIQYF.

CDR3 region: CASSFGTGSTDTQYF. Written as DNA, the CDR3 is TGTGCCAGCAGTTTTGGGACGGGAAGCACAGATACGCAGTATTTT. The chain uses TRBV28 and TRBJ2-3; D is perhaps TRBD1 or TRBD2 (5 bases each). The germline V gene has CDR1 MDHEN and CDR2 SYDVKM. The CDR3 extends over 15 amino acids. Trimming cost V 3 bases and J 0 bases, with 10 bases left between them.

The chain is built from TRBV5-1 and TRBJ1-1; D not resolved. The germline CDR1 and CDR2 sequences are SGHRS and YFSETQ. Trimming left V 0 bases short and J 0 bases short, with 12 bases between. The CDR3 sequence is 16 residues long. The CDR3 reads CASSLANPTMNTEAFF. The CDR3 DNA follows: TGCGCCAGCAGCTTGGCTAATCCTACAATGAACACTGAAGCTTTCTTT.

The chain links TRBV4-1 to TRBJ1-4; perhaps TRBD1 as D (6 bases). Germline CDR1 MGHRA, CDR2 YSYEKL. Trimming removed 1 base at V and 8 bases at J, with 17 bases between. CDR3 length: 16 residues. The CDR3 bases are TGCGCCAGCAGCCAAGTACAGGGTCGAGGTTTCGAAAAACTGTTTTTT. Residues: CASSQVQGRGFEKLFF.

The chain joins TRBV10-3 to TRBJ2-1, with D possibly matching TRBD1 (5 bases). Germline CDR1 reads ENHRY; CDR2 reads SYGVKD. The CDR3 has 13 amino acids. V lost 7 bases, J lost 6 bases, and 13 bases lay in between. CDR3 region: CAITAFDSNEQFF. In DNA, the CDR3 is TGTGCCATCACTGCCTTCGACAGCAATGAGCAGTTCTTC.

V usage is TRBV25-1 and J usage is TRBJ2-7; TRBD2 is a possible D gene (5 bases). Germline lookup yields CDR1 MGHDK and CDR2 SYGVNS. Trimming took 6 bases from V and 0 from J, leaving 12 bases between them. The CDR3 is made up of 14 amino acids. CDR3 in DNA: TGTGCCAGCAGGATGGAGGAGCACTCCTACGAGCAGTACTTC. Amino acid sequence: CASRMEEHSYEQYF.